This T cell receptor beta chain was retrieved from a study of cytomegalovirus exposure and HLA in healthy donors. Study overall: The 90 to 150 validation repertoires were produced on the same platform as the 650 to 800 repertoires of the first cohort. This was reported in a later analysis.

Repertoires were generated with immunoSEQ multiplex PCR, while TCRdb's copy carries only in-frame clones and drops some. The sample includes over 35,000 clones, 90% to 95% of them seen just once. This CDR3 comprises 17 residues. On this clone: Its antigen is unknown.

The donors were members of the validation cohort comprising approximately 110 subjects, separate from the approximately 630-subject first cohort. Whole-study findings and limits: The dataset shows that most TCR sequences were rare, while some public TCRs occurred in many donors. A few of the chains that were CMV-associated were confirmed in vitro to be specific for CMV antigens.

Sequencing was done on a sample of PBMCs. The TCR was taken from a man younger than 35 in good health and CMV-seronegative. The chain employs TRBV12-2 and TRBJ2-2; whether TRBD2, the table's D call, matches the DNA was not checked. TRBV12-2 is shown as a pseudogene. The CDR3 reads CASRLAWMGGDTGELFF. The CDR3 DNA reads TGTGCAAGTCGCTTAGCGTGGATGGGCGGGGACACCGGGGAGCTGTTTTTT.